What follows are 32 T cell receptor beta chains derived from one specimen sequenced in a study of blood T cell repertoires in COVID-19. The table came from immunoSEQ multiplex PCR; TCRdb's copy has only in-frame clones and leaves some out. The data show around 310,000 clones, roughly 90% seen once. Sequenced input: peripheral blood. The receptors originated from a woman aged 40 to 50 with COVID-19, enrolled during active disease.

This sequence joins TRBV27 and TRBJ1-6, with unresolved D. The germline gives CDR1 MNHEY, CDR2 SMNVEV (reference sequence). The CDR3 spans 12 residues. V was cut by 3 bases and J by 10 bases, with 7 bases left in between. CDR3 amino acids: CASSFPGSPLHF. DNA of the CDR3: TGTGCCAGCAGTTTTCCGGGATCACCCCTCCACTTT.

This sequence joins TRBV19 and TRBJ1-6, with D hard to call. Trimming cost V 6 bases and J 5 bases, with 14 bases left between them. CDR3 length equals 15 residues. Looked up from germline, CDR1 is LNHDA and CDR2 is SQIVND (reference sequence). DNA for the CDR3: TGTGCCAGTAGGAGGCGGGGAGCGGATAATTCACCCCTCCACTTT. This sequence encodes CASRRRGADNSPLHF.

This chain uses TRBV19 with TRBJ2-2, with 10 bases matching TRBD2. This CDR3 spans 16 amino acids. Germline assignment: CDR1 LNHDA and CDR2 SQIVND (reference sequence). The trim removed 7 bases at V and 1 base at J, leaving 6 bases unmatched. DNA of the CDR3: TGTGCCAGTACCCCAAGGACTAGCGGGAACACCGGGGAGCTGTTTTTT. Protein product: CASTPRTSGNTGELFF.

The J gene is TRBJ2-1, the V gene TRBV19, with TRBD2 as a possible D gene (6 bases). With 5 bases removed from V and 3 bases from J, the gap between germline ends came to 23 bases. This CDR3 spans 18 amino acids. Germline V CDR1 and CDR2: LNHDA, SQIVND (reference sequence). This chain's CDR3 is CASSPHQGLSGSYNEQFF. CDR3 bases: TGTGCCAGTAGTCCTCACCAGGGACTCTCAGGTAGCTACAATGAGCAGTTCTTC. The complete variable domain, with remaining parts taken from reference TRBV19 and TRBJ2-1, reads DGGITQSPKYLFRKEGQNVTLSCEQNLNHDAMYWYRQDPGQGLRLIYYSQIVNDFQKGDIAEGYSVSREKKESFPLTVTSAQKNPTAFYLCASSPHQGLSGSYNEQFFGPGTRLTVL.

The chain has TRBV19 and TRBJ2-1, with D maybe TRBD1 (5 bases). The CDR3 runs 15 residues. Germline values: CDR1 LNHDA, CDR2 SQIVND (reference sequence). V lost 6 bases and J lost 10, with 22 bases in between. For the CDR3, the DNA is TGTGCCAGTAGGGAGTTGACAGCGTCACGATCCGAGCAGTTCTTC. Translating it yields CASRELTASRSEQFF.

This clone was detected only a few times. The chain recombines TRBV11-3 with TRBJ2-7; D is perhaps TRBD1 (5 bases). Germline lookup yields CDR1 SGHNT and CDR2 YENEEA. The ends were cut back, 5 bases at V and 1 base at J, with 12 bases in the middle. CDR3 size: 14 residues. The CDR3 coding sequence is TGTGCCAGCAGCATTTCGACAGATTCCTACGAGCAGTACTTC. Protein sequence: CASSISTDSYEQYF.

In its sample, this clone was seen a few times. The J gene is TRBJ1-1, the V gene TRBV7-2, with D possibly matching TRBD1 (5 bases). The V gene lost 2 bases and the J gene lost 6 bases, with 10 bases spanning the gap. The CDR3 covers 13 residues. CDR1 is SGHTA, CDR2 FQGNSA, per germline. This CDR3 is CASSLNRGPEAFF. The CDR3 region has the DNA TGTGCCAGCAGCTTAAATAGGGGCCCTGAAGCTTTCTTT.

The rearrangement uses TRBV27 and TRBJ2-3; 7 bases align to TRBD1. Germline V gives CDR1 MNHEY, CDR2 SMNVEV (reference sequence). Losses at the gene ends were 6 bases for V and 6 bases for J; bases not matched to a gene: 6. This CDR3 is built from 13 residues. The CDR3 region is CASSRQGLDTQYF. The CDR3 DNA sequence: TGTGCCAGCAGCCGACAGGGTTTGGATACGCAGTATTTT.

V is TRBV7-3 and J is TRBJ2-1; 9 positions match TRBD2. This CDR3 contains 14 residues. CDR1 is SGHTA and CDR2 is FQGTGA in the germline V gene. J was trimmed by 7 bases and V by 5 bases; bases with no gene match: 6. The CDR3 DNA reads TGTGCCAGCAGCCCAGCGGGGGGTCTAAATGAGCAGTTCTTC. It encodes CASSPAGGLNEQFF.

The chain recombines TRBV7-6 with TRBJ1-2, with D hard to call. Per the germline V gene, CDR1 is SGHVS and CDR2 is FNYEAQ. CDR3 length: 14 amino acids. V was trimmed by 4 bases and J by 5 bases, leaving 14 bases between them. The CDR3 nucleotides read TGTGCCAGCAGCTCGACCTCGGGCGGGTATGGCTACACCTTC. Translated, it gives CASSSTSGGYGYTF.

The chain links TRBV25-1 to TRBJ1-4, with a possible D match to TRBD1 (6 bases). V lost 4 bases, J lost 5 bases, and 14 bases lay in between. Germline CDR1 is MGHDK and CDR2 is SYGVNS. The CDR3 has 15 residues. The CDR3 spells CASSAGGLLNEKLFF. The CDR3 DNA reads TGTGCCAGCAGTGCGGGGGGGCTACTGAATGAAAAACTGTTTTTT.

The genes are TRBV5-4 and TRBJ2-7; D is possibly TRBD1 (6 bases). Per germline, CDR1 SGHNT and CDR2 YYREEE (reference sequence). The CDR3 runs 14 residues. The germline V and J ends were trimmed by 3 bases and 0 bases, with 10 bases remaining between them. The CDR3 DNA sequence: TGTGCCAGCAGCTACGGACAGAGCTCCTACGAGCAGTACTTC. Residues: CASSYGQSSYEQYF.

The chain employs TRBV7-9 and TRBJ1-1; D not resolved. CDR3 length: 14 residues. Looked up from germline, CDR1 is SEHNR and CDR2 is FQNEAQ (reference sequence). V was cut by 1 base and J by 5 bases, with 11 bases left in between. For the CDR3, the DNA is TGTGCCAGCAGCTTAGTAGCCGGGTTTACTGAAGCTTTCTTT. It yields the protein CASSLVAGFTEAFF.

This chain's CDR3 is CASSFRVSETQYF. DNA for the CDR3: TGTGCCAGCAGTTTCCGGGTGTCGGAGACCCAGTACTTC. The rearrangement uses TRBV12-3 or TRBV12-4 and TRBJ2-5; D remains unclear. The CDR3 consists of 13 residues. V gave up 3 bases and J gave up 5 bases, with 10 bases separating them.

The V call is TRBV4-3, the J call TRBJ2-5, with a tentative D call TRBD1 (5 bases). The CDR3 has 15 amino acids. Germline-derived CDR1 and CDR2 are LGHNA and YSLEER. Trimming took off 0 bases at V and 1 base at J, with 9 bases between the two ends. CDR3 DNA sequence: TGCGCCAGCAGCCAAGAGGGGCACTCCCAAGAGACCCAGTACTTC. Encoded protein: CASSQEGHSQETQYF.

The genes are TRBV7-8 and TRBJ2-7; the D gene is possibly TRBD2 (6 bases). V lost 1 base and J lost 3, with 10 bases in between. CDR1 and CDR2 (germline): SGHVS, FQNEAQ. There are 14 residues in the CDR3. CDR3 loop: CASSLELGGYEQYF. As DNA, the CDR3 is TGTGCCAGCAGCTTAGAGCTGGGGGGCTACGAGCAGTACTTC. The whole variable domain, filled in from reference TRBV7-8 and TRBJ2-7, reads GAGVSQSPRYKVAKRGQDVALRCDPISGHVSLFWYQQALGQGPEFLTYFQNEAQLDKSGLPSDRFFAERPEGSVSTLKIQRTQQEDSAVYLCASSLELGGYEQYFGPGTRLTVT.

The rearrangement links TRBV5-1 to TRBJ2-3, with D maybe TRBD2 (6 bases). Germline V gene sequence: CDR1 SGHRS, CDR2 YFSETQ. V lost 4 bases to trimming and J lost 10 bases, with 13 bases between them. The CDR3 is made up of 12 amino acids. This CDR3 reads CASSEAREAQYF. CDR3 nucleotide sequence: TGCGCCAGCAGCGAAGCCAGGGAGGCGCAGTATTTT.

The rearrangement links TRBV30 to TRBJ2-2, with TRBD1 as a possible D gene (6 bases). Trimming removed 5 bases at V and 2 bases at J, with 12 bases between. The CDR3 is made up of 14 amino acids. Germline CDR1 is GTSNPN and CDR2 is SVGIG (reference sequence). CDR3 bases: TGTGCCTGGTCGACAGGCACCAACACCGGGGAGCTGTTTTTT. Translating it yields CAWSTGTNTGELFF.

This clone was observed a single time. The same CDR3 can be traced to other DNA sequences in this sample. This chain links TRBV27 with TRBJ2-2; a weak D match, TRBD1 (8 bases). The V gene lost 4 bases and the J gene lost 7 bases, with 16 bases spanning the gap. Per germline, CDR1 MNHEY and CDR2 SMNVEV (reference sequence). The CDR3 contains 15 residues. CDR3 bases: TGTGCCAGCAGTTCATCACAGGGGGGGGGCGGGGAGCTGTTTTTT. This encodes CASSSSQGGGGELFF.

The chain combines TRBV27 with TRBJ2-7; weak D call: TRBD1 (5 bases). CDR3 length equals 15 residues. V lost 6 bases and J 3 bases, leaving 18 bases between the germline ends. Germline V gene data show CDR1 as MNHEY and CDR2 as SMNVEV (reference sequence). CDR3 loop: CASRTTGRAGYEQYF. Written as DNA, the CDR3 is TGTGCCAGCAGAACGACGGGCAGGGCAGGCTACGAGCAGTACTTC.

The genes are TRBV19 and TRBJ2-7; perhaps TRBD1 as D (6 bases). Germline CDR1 LNHDA, CDR2 SQIVND (reference sequence). Trimming removed 0 bases at V and 4 bases at J, with 7 bases between. The CDR3 is made up of 13 amino acids. The CDR3 spells CASSIETGYEQYF. DNA of the CDR3: TGTGCCAGTAGTATAGAGACAGGATACGAGCAGTACTTC. Using reference TRBV19 and TRBJ2-7 for the parts outside the CDR3, the full variable domain is DGGITQSPKYLFRKEGQNVTLSCEQNLNHDAMYWYRQDPGQGLRLIYYSQIVNDFQKGDIAEGYSVSREKKESFPLTVTSAQKNPTAFYLCASSIETGYEQYFGPGTRLTVT.

In its sample, this clone was seen a few times. The J gene is TRBJ1-2, the V gene TRBV29-1, with 7 nucleotides matching TRBD1. CDR1 SQVTM and CDR2 ANQGSEA come from the germline V gene. V trimming: 7 bases; J trimming: 3 bases; junction bases outside the gene matches: 8. The CDR3 consists of 13 residues. Here the CDR3 reads CSAGRDRDYGYTF. DNA for the CDR3: TGCAGCGCGGGCCGGGACAGAGACTATGGCTACACCTTC.

V and J are TRBV28 and TRBJ1-2; D unresolved. The CDR3 consists of 13 residues. Between the trimmed V and J ends, which lost 5 bases and 4 bases, there was a span of 11 bases. Germline CDR1 MDHEN, CDR2 SYDVKM. The CDR3 DNA follows: TGTGCCAGCAGTCCGCCCGGTCGCTATGGCTACACCTTC. It encodes CASSPPGRYGYTF.

This chain uses TRBV28 with TRBJ2-5; 9 nucleotides align to TRBD1. Germline CDR1 is MDHEN and CDR2 is SYDVKM. CDR3 size: 15 residues. Germline trimming cut 6 bases from V and 5 bases from J; bases unmatched to any gene: 10. The CDR3 coding sequence is TGTGCCAGCAGAACCTCACAGGGGGCGGGGGAGACCCAGTACTTC. Protein sequence: CASRTSQGAGETQYF. Using reference TRBV28 and TRBJ2-5 for the parts outside the CDR3, the full variable domain is DVKVTQSSRYLVKRTGEKVFLECVQDMDHENMFWYRQDPGLGLRLIYFSYDVKMKEKGDIPEGYSVSREKKERFSLILESASTNQTSMYLCASRTSQGAGETQYFGPGTRLLVL.

This chain connects TRBV7-2 to TRBJ2-2; D call uncertain. Germline V gives CDR1 SGHTA, CDR2 FQGNSA. The V end was cut by 1 base, the J end by 7 bases, with 10 bases between. The CDR3 has 14 residues. CDR3 in DNA: TGTGCCAGCAGCTTAGACAGTCCTGGCGGGGAGCTGTTTTTT. Translated: CASSLDSPGGELFF.

This chain connects TRBV7-3 to TRBJ2-1, with D possibly TRBD2 on 6 matching bases. This CDR3 is 15 amino acids long. V lost 4 bases and J lost 4, with 14 bases in between. Per the germline V gene, CDR1 is SGHTA and CDR2 is FQGTGA. In DNA, the CDR3 is TGTGCCAGCAGCTCACCGGGACGGGAGTACAATGAGCAGTTCTTC. This translates into CASSSPGREYNEQFF.

This clone was seen more than once but under ten times. The rearrangement joins TRBV5-1 to TRBJ2-5, with 8 nucleotides matching TRBD2. J lost 2 bases, V lost 0 bases, and 9 bases had no gene match. Germline V gene lookup returns CDR1 SGHRS and CDR2 YFSETQ. CDR3 length: 17 amino acids. CDR3 coding DNA: TGCGCCAGCAGCTTGGGGGGTCGACTAGCGAGGCAAGAGACCCAGTACTTC. Translation: CASSLGGRLARQETQYF.

The J gene is TRBJ1-1, the V gene TRBV18; 7 nucleotides agree with TRBD1. Germline CDR1 and CDR2: KGHSH and LQKENI. Trimming took 5 bases from V and 2 from J; bases not matched to a gene: 5. The CDR3 is 14 amino acids. CDR3 nucleotide sequence: TGTGCCAGCTCAGGTCGACAGGGTAACACTGAAGCTTTCTTT. Translating it yields CASSGRQGNTEAFF.

The V gene is TRBV4-3, the J gene TRBJ1-1; tentative D call: TRBD1 (6 bases). The V gene lost 0 bases and the J gene lost 12 bases, with 23 bases spanning the gap. The CDR3 spans 16 residues. CDR1 and CDR2 (germline): LGHNA, YSLEER. The CDR3: CASSQDIGRGGVRSFF. Here the CDR3 DNA reads TGCGCCAGCAGCCAAGATATAGGACGAGGGGGTGTGAGGTCTTTCTTT.

For this clone: The identical CDR3 is also encoded by other nucleotide sequences in the sample. This chain links TRBV27 with TRBJ2-7; a possible D gene is TRBD1 (6 bases). Looked up from germline, CDR1 is MNHEY and CDR2 is SMNVEV (reference sequence). V lost 5 bases and J lost 4, with 6 bases in between. There are 11 residues in the CDR3. The CDR3 reads CASSQGYEQYF. The CDR3 DNA sequence: TGTGCCAGCAGTCAGGGGTACGAGCAGTACTTC.

The J gene is TRBJ1-5, the V gene TRBV19; 10 bases align to TRBD1. With 3 bases clipped from V and 4 bases from J, the junction kept 3 bases outside the gene matches. The germline V gene has CDR1 LNHDA and CDR2 SQIVND (reference sequence). This CDR3 comprises 15 residues. This CDR3 reads CASSIGTGDNQPQHF. CDR3 in DNA: TGTGCCAGTAGTATTGGGACAGGGGATAATCAGCCCCAGCATTTT.

The chain is built from TRBV27 and TRBJ2-7, with 10 bases that match TRBD1. The CDR3 totals 15 residues. V trimming: 6 bases; J trimming: 4 bases; junction bases outside the gene matches: 9. CDR1 and CDR2 from the germline V gene are MNHEY and SMNVEV (reference sequence). The CDR3 sequence: CASRPLDRGQYEQYF. The CDR3 DNA is TGTGCCAGCAGACCTTTAGACAGGGGGCAATACGAGCAGTACTTC.